The clone carrying this TCR beta chain was seen only a few times. Sequencing was performed with immunoSEQ multiplex PCR; in TCRdb, only in-frame clones are kept and a portion is missing. The sample includes around 170,000 clones, 80% to 90% of them seen just once. CDR3 size: 17 residues. The germline CDR1 and CDR2 sequences are LGHNA and YNFKEQ. V lost 2 bases to trimming and J lost 3 bases; unmatched junction nucleotides: 10. These data come from a study of control samples from healthy donors and cancer patients. Material: blood. The receptor's source is a woman aged 25 to 39 in good health. This sequence joins TRBV4-2 and TRBJ2-3; TRBD2 agrees at 8 bases. CDR3 nucleotides: TGTGCCAGCAGCCAAACCCAAAGCGGGAGCGGGACAGATACGCAGTATTTT. Residues: CASSQTQSGSGTDTQYF.